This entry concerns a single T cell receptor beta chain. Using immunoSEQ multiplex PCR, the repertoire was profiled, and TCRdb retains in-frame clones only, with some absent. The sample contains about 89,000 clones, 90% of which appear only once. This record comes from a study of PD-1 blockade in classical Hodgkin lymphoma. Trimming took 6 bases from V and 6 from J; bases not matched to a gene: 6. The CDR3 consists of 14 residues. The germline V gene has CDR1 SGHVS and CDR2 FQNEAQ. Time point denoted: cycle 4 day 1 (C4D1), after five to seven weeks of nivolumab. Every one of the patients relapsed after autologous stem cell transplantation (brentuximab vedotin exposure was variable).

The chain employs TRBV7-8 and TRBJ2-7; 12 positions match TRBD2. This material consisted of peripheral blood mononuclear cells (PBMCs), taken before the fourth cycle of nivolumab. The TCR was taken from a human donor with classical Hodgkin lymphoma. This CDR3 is CASSRLAGVLEQYF. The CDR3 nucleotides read TGTGCCAGCAGTCGACTAGCGGGGGTGCTCGAGCAGTACTTC.